Listed here are 20 T cell receptor beta chains from one sample, sequenced in a study of blood T cell repertoires in COVID-19. Produced via immunoSEQ multiplex PCR; TCRdb's table is partial and in-frame only. The table shows 150,000 to 200,000 clones, with around 89% occurring only once. The sequencing input was PBMCs or T cells enriched from blood (not recorded which). The receptors were sampled from a woman under 30 who had recovered from COVID-19.

The chain recombines TRBV5-1 with TRBJ2-7; 9 positions match TRBD2. Germline trimming cut 1 base from V and 2 bases from J; bases unmatched to any gene: 4. The CDR3 has 15 residues. Per the germline V gene, CDR1 is SGHRS and CDR2 is YFSETQ. The CDR3 loop is CASSLSLAGTYEQYF. CDR3 sequence (DNA): TGCGCCAGCAGCTTGTCCCTAGCGGGAACCTACGAGCAGTACTTC.

The rearrangement joins TRBV9 to TRBJ2-1; TRBD2 aligns across 13 bases. The V gene's germline CDR1 is SGDLS and CDR2 YYNGEE. CDR3 size: 16 residues. The junction had 7 bases not matched to a gene; V was cut back by 3 bases and J by 7 bases. DNA of the CDR3: TGTGCCAGCAGCGAAAGGACTAGCGGGAGTATGAATGAGCAGTTCTTC. Amino acids: CASSERTSGSMNEQFF.

The J gene is TRBJ2-1, the V gene TRBV6-4; 7 bases agree with TRBD2. In germline, CDR1 is MRHNA, CDR2 SNTAGT. J gave up 8 bases and V 6 bases, and 16 bases lay outside the gene matches. The CDR3 covers 16 residues. CDR3 nucleotide sequence: TGTGCCAGCAGCCCAATTCCCGGGGGGAGGGCCGATGAGCAGTTCTTC. Translation gives CASSPIPGGRADEQFF.

The chain joins TRBV5-4 to TRBJ2-2, with TRBD1 matching over 9 bases. The germline CDR1 and CDR2 sequences are SGHNT and YYREEE (reference sequence). V was clipped by 3 bases and J by 5 bases; unmatched bases: 11. CDR3 length: 17 amino acids. CDR3 DNA sequence: TGTGCCAGCAGCTCGGGACAGGGTACGGTTGCAACCGGGGAGCTGTTTTTT. Its protein product is CASSSGQGTVATGELFF.

The chain couples TRBV18 to TRBJ2-7; D might be TRBD1 (6 bases). The V gene's germline CDR1 is KGHSH and CDR2 LQKENI. The CDR3 is 16 residues long. Trimming took 6 bases from V and 0 from J, leaving 18 bases between them. CDR3 region: CASSIKGQTISYEQYF. CDR3 sequence (DNA): TGTGCCAGCTCTATAAAAGGACAGACTATCTCCTACGAGCAGTACTTC.

V gene TRBV4-3 combines with J gene TRBJ2-1; 8 nucleotides line up with TRBD2. Germline values: CDR1 LGHNA, CDR2 YSLEER. The trim removed 1 base at V and 6 bases at J, leaving 5 bases unmatched. The CDR3 sequence is 15 residues long. In nucleotides, the CDR3 is TGCGCCAGCAGCCAAGTAACTAGCGGATTCAATGAGCAGTTCTTC. Its protein is CASSQVTSGFNEQFF.

The rearrangement uses TRBV2 and TRBJ2-6; D perhaps matches TRBD2 (5 bases). Trimming shortened V by 4 bases and J by 0 bases, and 13 bases separated the two germline ends. This CDR3 is 17 amino acids long. Per germline, CDR1 SNHLY and CDR2 FYNNEI. The CDR3 here is CASSVSGLLSGANVLTF. The CDR3 DNA reads TGTGCCAGCAGTGTCTCGGGGTTACTCTCTGGGGCCAACGTCCTGACTTTC.

Here the CDR3 DNA reads TGTGCCAGCAGCTCCCTAGCGGGAGTTTACACCGGGGAGCTGTTTTTT. Translation: CASSSLAGVYTGELFF. The J gene is TRBJ2-2, the V gene TRBV7-9; TRBD2 matches at 10 bases. Germline loops: CDR1 SEHNR, CDR2 FQNEAQ (reference sequence). The CDR3 is 16 residues long. The V and J ends lost 4 bases and 3 bases, in that order; junction bases with no gene match: 5.

This clone was seen a single time. V and J are TRBV9 and TRBJ2-1; a possible D gene is TRBD2 (5 bases). This CDR3 has 16 residues. V lost 0 bases and J 0 bases, leaving 10 bases between the germline ends. Per germline, CDR1 SGDLS and CDR2 YYNGEE. Here the CDR3 DNA reads TGTGCCAGCAGCGTAGATCAGCGGAGCTCCTACAATGAGCAGTTCTTC. This codes for CASSVDQRSSYNEQFF.

The sample holds one count of this clone. CDR3 in DNA: TGTGCCAGCAGCTCCGCCGGGACTAGTTTCCATGAGCAGTTCTTC. It is translated as CASSSAGTSFHEQFF. The chain recombines TRBV7-3 with TRBJ2-1, with 8 bases that match TRBD2. The V segment lost 4 bases and the J segment 8 bases; nucleotides outside the gene matches: 10. CDR1 SGHTA and CDR2 FQGTGA come from the germline V gene. This CDR3 is built from 15 residues.

This chain connects TRBV27 to TRBJ1-1; unclear D gene. V was clipped by 3 bases and J by 0 bases, with 8 bases between them. This CDR3 region has 14 residues. Per the germline V gene, CDR1 is MNHEY and CDR2 is SMNVEV (reference sequence). Here the CDR3 reads CASSFGFMNTEAFF. The DNA of the CDR3 is TGTGCCAGCAGTTTCGGGTTTATGAACACTGAAGCTTTCTTT.

This chain links TRBV27 with TRBJ1-2; D may be TRBD1 (6 bases). CDR1 and CDR2 (germline): MNHEY, SMNVEV (reference sequence). This CDR3 region has 12 residues. V shed 5 bases and J shed 8 bases, with 12 bases lying between them. Here the CDR3 reads CASSQQGGGYTF. CDR3 in DNA: TGTGCCAGCAGTCAACAGGGTGGCGGCTACACCTTC.

V gene TRBV18 combines with J gene TRBJ2-2, with TRBD2 matching 11 bases. The ends lost 3 bases at V and 5 bases at J; junction bases unmatched: 5. From germline, CDR1 is KGHSH and CDR2 LQKENI. This CDR3 is built from 16 residues. The CDR3 bases are TGTGCCAGCTCACCTTCGACTAGCGGGATGACCGGGGAGCTGTTTTTT. This sequence encodes CASSPSTSGMTGELFF.

The chain uses TRBV14 and TRBJ1-1; possibly TRBD1 for D (5 bases). The length of the CDR3 is 14 residues. The germline V and J ends were trimmed by 2 bases and 2 bases, with 9 bases remaining between them. Per germline, CDR1 SGHDN and CDR2 FVKESK. CDR3 sequence: CASSQWGGNTEAFF. The CDR3 DNA reads as TGTGCCAGCAGCCAATGGGGGGGTAACACTGAAGCTTTCTTT.

The DNA of the CDR3 is TGTGCCAGCAGCTTCAACGGGAGGCGGAATGGCTACACCTTC. Translating gives CASSFNGRRNGYTF. The rearrangement uses TRBV7-2 and TRBJ1-2; D remains ambiguous. This CDR3 has 14 amino acids. The V and J ends lost 3 bases and 6 bases respectively, with 14 bases between them. Germline V CDR1 and CDR2: SGHTA, FQGNSA. The variable domain in full, completed from reference TRBV7-2 and TRBJ1-2, reads GAGVSQSPSNKVTEKGKDVELRCDPISGHTALYWYRQSLGQGLEFLIYFQGNSAPDKSGLPSDRFSAERTGGSVSTLTIQRTQQEDSAVYLCASSFNGRRNGYTFGSGTRLTVV.

The rearrangement uses TRBV23-1 and TRBJ2-1; 13 bases are shared with TRBD2. TRBV23-1 is an ORF; its function is uncertain. J was trimmed by 3 bases and V by 7 bases; bases with no gene match: 21. The CDR3 consists of 21 residues. The CDR3 DNA sequence: TGCGCCAGCATCCTCTTCGGGGGGTCGGACGGACTAGCGGGAGTCTACAATGAGCAGTTCTTC. Amino acid sequence: CASILFGGSDGLAGVYNEQFF.

Remarks on this clone: Other nucleotide sequences in the sample specify the same CDR3. The CDR3 sequence: CASSLSETQYF. In DNA form, the CDR3 reads TGTGCCAGCAGCCTCAGTGAGACCCAGTACTTC. The V and J genes are TRBV7-9 and TRBJ2-5; D gene ambiguous. Trimming cost V 5 bases and J 5 bases, with 6 bases left between them. Germline V gene data show CDR1 as SEHNR and CDR2 as FQNEAQ (reference sequence). This CDR3 has 11 amino acids.

The V and J genes are TRBV9 and TRBJ1-1; 10 positions match TRBD1. J was trimmed by 6 bases and V by 0 bases; bases with no gene match: 5. CDR1 and CDR2 (germline): SGDLS, YYNGEE. The CDR3 spans 15 residues. The CDR3 DNA sequence: TGTGCCAGCAGCGTAGGGACAGGGGGAAACGCTGAAGCTTTCTTT. This sequence encodes CASSVGTGGNAEAFF.

A remark on this clone: Other DNA sequences from this sample encode an identical CDR3 as well. The CDR3 DNA reads as TGTGCCAGCAGTTTTAGCGGGAATTCCTACAATGAGCAGTTCTTC. Translating gives CASSFSGNSYNEQFF. The chain couples TRBV27 to TRBJ2-1, with TRBD2 matching over 8 bases. Germline lookup yields CDR1 MNHEY and CDR2 SMNVEV (reference sequence). CDR3 length equals 15 residues. The J segment lost 1 base and the V segment lost 3 bases, leaving 2 bases of the junction unmatched.

The rearrangement joins TRBV7-9 to TRBJ1-4; tentative D call: TRBD1 (6 bases). The V end was cut by 6 bases, the J end by 12 bases, with 14 bases between. CDR1 and CDR2 (germline): SEHNR, FQNEAQ (reference sequence). The CDR3 totals 12 residues. This chain's CDR3 is CASREGGNELFF. The CDR3 DNA sequence: TGTGCCAGCAGGGAGGGGGGGAACGAACTGTTTTTT.